A single sample is the source of the 12 T cell receptor beta chains below, sequenced in a study of shared clonotypes between healthy human individuals. Assay: immunoSEQ multiplex PCR; the TCRdb copy retains only in-frame clones and omits some. The sample consists of 2,100,000 or so clones, approximately 96% of them appearing once. What was sequenced was naive CD4+ T cells sorted from blood. Subset indicated: CD45RA+ positively selected. The receptors were gathered from a man aged 18 to 30 in good health.

The J gene is TRBJ2-1, the V gene TRBV4-2; D not resolved. From germline, CDR1 is LGHNA and CDR2 YNFKEQ. This CDR3 contains 14 residues. V was trimmed by 0 bases and J by 5 bases, leaving 8 bases between them. DNA for the CDR3: TGTGCCAGCAGCCAAGAACTGGGGAACAATGAGCAGTTCTTC. Amino acid sequence: CASSQELGNNEQFF.

This rearrangement joins TRBV11-2 to TRBJ2-5, with TRBD2 as a possible D gene (6 bases). Germline V gives CDR1 SGHAT, CDR2 FQNNGV. Between the trimmed V and J ends, which lost 4 bases and 5 bases, there was a span of 20 bases. This CDR3 has 16 residues. The CDR3 region has the DNA TGTGCCAGCAGCTCCGACTCCGGGACTCCCTTCGAGACCCAGTACTTC. It encodes CASSSDSGTPFETQYF.

CDR3 amino acids: CASSPPGDKYNEQFF. CDR3 in DNA: TGTGCCAGCTCACCACCGGGGGACAAATACAATGAGCAGTTCTTC. V usage is TRBV18 and J usage is TRBJ2-1, with D perhaps TRBD1 (6 bases). The germline V gene encodes CDR1 KGHSH and CDR2 LQKENI. This CDR3 has 15 amino acids. Trimming took off 0 bases at V and 4 bases at J, with 10 bases between the two ends.

V usage is TRBV27 and J usage is TRBJ2-7; the match to TRBD2 covers 8 bases. J lost 1 base, V lost 5 bases, and 7 bases had no gene match. The length of the CDR3 is 15 residues. Germline lookup yields CDR1 MNHEY and CDR2 SMNVEV (reference sequence). The CDR3 DNA reads TGTGCCAGCAGTACCGTCGGACTAGCTTCCTACGAGCAGTACTTC. Its protein product is CASSTVGLASYEQYF.

The rearrangement joins TRBV11-1 to TRBJ2-7; the match to TRBD1 covers 7 bases. This CDR3 comprises 15 residues. CDR1 and CDR2 (germline): SGHAT, FQDESV (reference sequence). Trimming took 7 bases from V and 3 from J; bases not matched to a gene: 12. The DNA of the CDR3 is TGTGCCAGCATCCCACGACAGGGTGGAATCTACGAGCAGTACTTC. Translated, it gives CASIPRQGGIYEQYF.

The V call is TRBV5-1, the J call TRBJ2-5, with 7 bases matching TRBD1. Germline V lookup: CDR1 SGHRS, CDR2 YFSETQ. V shed 0 bases and J 5 bases; nucleotides not matched to a gene: 4. This CDR3 is 14 amino acids long. This chain's CDR3 is CASSLAGTDETQYF. DNA of the CDR3: TGCGCCAGCAGCTTGGCTGGGACAGACGAGACCCAGTACTTC. Full variable domain (outside the CDR3, taken from reference TRBV5-1 and TRBJ2-5): KAGVTQTPRYLIKTRGQQVTLSCSPISGHRSVSWYQQTPGQGLQFLFEYFSETQRNKGNFPGRFSGRQFSNSRSEMNVSTLELGDSALYLCASSLAGTDETQYFGPGTRLLVL.

The chain couples TRBV19 to TRBJ2-5; 9 bases line up with TRBD1. The CDR3 totals 15 residues. The V and J ends lost 3 bases and 4 bases, in that order; junction bases with no gene match: 6. Germline V lookup: CDR1 LNHDA, CDR2 SQIVND (reference sequence). Here the CDR3 DNA reads TGTGCCAGTAGTATGTTGGGACAGGGTAGAGAGACCCAGTACTTC. This codes for CASSMLGQGRETQYF.

This chain uses TRBV28 with TRBJ1-5; 9 bases match TRBD1. The CDR3 consists of 14 residues. V lost 5 bases and J lost 7; bases outside the gene matches: 6. From germline, CDR1 is MDHEN and CDR2 SYDVKM. CDR3 amino acids: CASSTGGGSQPQHF. For the CDR3, the DNA is TGTGCCAGCAGTACAGGGGGCGGATCACAGCCCCAGCATTTT.

The genes are TRBV5-1 and TRBJ1-4; the D gene is possibly TRBD1 (5 bases). CDR1 is SGHRS and CDR2 is YFSETQ in the germline V gene. The length of the CDR3 is 14 residues. The V end lost 7 bases, the J end lost 3 bases, and 13 bases lay between the germline ends. This CDR3 reads CASGGSGSNEKLFF. CDR3 coding DNA: TGCGCCAGCGGGGGGAGCGGGTCTAATGAAAAACTGTTTTTT. The full variable domain, its missing parts supplied by reference TRBV5-1 and TRBJ1-4, is KAGVTQTPRYLIKTRGQQVTLSCSPISGHRSVSWYQQTPGQGLQFLFEYFSETQRNKGNFPGRFSGRQFSNSRSEMNVSTLELGDSALYLCASGGSGSNEKLFFGSGTQLSVL.

The chain is built from TRBV7-2 and TRBJ1-1, with 8 bases matching TRBD1. The CDR3 has 15 amino acids. Unmatched junction bases numbered 7, after V lost 6 bases and J lost 1 base. Germline values: CDR1 SGHTA, CDR2 FQGNSA. The DNA for the CDR3 is TGTGCCAGCAGTCGGACAGGGTGGGCGAACACTGAAGCTTTCTTT. This encodes CASSRTGWANTEAFF. The whole variable domain, filled in from reference TRBV7-2 and TRBJ1-1, reads GAGVSQSPSNKVTEKGKDVELRCDPISGHTALYWYRQSLGQGLEFLIYFQGNSAPDKSGLPSDRFSAERTGGSVSTLTIQRTQQEDSAVYLCASSRTGWANTEAFFGQGTRLTVV.

CDR3 amino acids: CAGRGGGAEAFF. In DNA form, the CDR3 reads TGTGCCGGACGCGGTGGGGGAGCTGAAGCTTTCTTT. The J gene is TRBJ1-1, the V gene TRBV10-3; D perhaps matches TRBD1 (5 bases). The germline V gene has CDR1 ENHRY and CDR2 SYGVKD. The CDR3 contains 12 residues. Trimming shortened V by 11 bases and J by 6 bases, and 16 bases separated the two germline ends.

In regard to this clone: Distinct nucleotide sequences in the sample also encode this CDR3. The chain couples TRBV5-1 to TRBJ2-7; D ambiguous. Germline V gives CDR1 SGHRS, CDR2 YFSETQ. The CDR3 totals 13 residues. Between the trimmed V and J ends, which lost 0 bases and 0 bases, there was a span of 4 bases. CDR3 region: CASSLGSSYEQYF. The CDR3 region has the DNA TGCGCCAGCAGCTTGGGCAGCTCCTACGAGCAGTACTTC.